A selection of T cell receptor beta chains follows, all from one sample in a study of T and B cells in COVID-19 patients. A single record per CDR3 protein comes from TCRdb applying MiXCR to the multiplex PCR reads. The sample has roughly 5,400 distinct CDR3 sequences, 25% to 35% seen once. Material: blood. The receptors were gathered from a human donor with active COVID-19. The CDR3 runs from the conserved cysteine through the conserved F or W. A D gene is named only where the DNA matches it firmly. Some rows have no size entry. The others give once, few or many, or a class for an expanded clone.

j_call | d_call | cdr3_length | clone_size | v_call | cdr3_nt | cdr3_aa
TRBJ2-5 | NA | 15 | NA | TRBV14 | TGTGCCAGCAGTCCAGATAGAGGTTTCCGAGAGACCCAGTACTTC | CASSPDRGFRETQYF
TRBJ2-7 | TRBD2 | 12 | NA | TRBV19 | TGTGCCAGTAGCGGGACTAGCGCCGAGCAGTACTTC | CASSGTSAEQYF
TRBJ1-5 | TRBD1 | 16 | many | TRBV10-3 | TGTGCCATCAGTGAGTCGGGGACAGGGGGCGTTCAGCCCCAGCATTTT | CAISESGTGGVQPQHF
TRBJ2-1 | TRBD2 | 16 | NA | TRBV6-5 | TGTGCCAGCAGTCGGACTAGCGGGTCATCCTACAATGAGCAGTTCTTC | CASSRTSGSSYNEQFF
TRBJ1-2 | NA | 12 | NA | TRBV30 | TGTGCCTGGAGAGGTACTCACGGGGGCTACACCTTC | CAWRGTHGGYTF
TRBJ2-5 | TRBD1 | 14 | medium-sized | TRBV18 | TGTGCCAGCTCCCCAAAAGGGGGCGGCGAGACCCAGTACTTC | CASSPKGGGETQYF
TRBJ2-6 | NA | 14 | few | TRBV4-3 | TGCGCCAGCAGCCAAGATACCGGGGCCAACGTCCTGACTTTC | CASSQDTGANVLTF
TRBJ2-3 | NA | 12 | medium-sized | TRBV18 | TGTGCCAGCTCGTCTAGCACAGATACGCAGTATTTT | CASSSSTDTQYF
TRBJ2-3 | TRBD2 | 13 | NA | TRBV29-1 | TGCAGCGTTGGACTAGCGGAAACAGATACGCAGTATTTT | CSVGLAETDTQYF
TRBJ1-5 | TRBD1 | 14 | medium-sized | TRBV19 | TGTGCCAGTGATCGGAGGGGGCCCAATCAGCCCCAGCATTTT | CASDRRGPNQPQHF
TRBJ1-1 | NA | 16 | NA | TRBV23-1 | TGCGCCAGCAGTCAATATCCCCCGACAGTGAGGACTGAAGCTTTCTTT | CASSQYPPTVRTEAFF
TRBJ1-6 | NA | 15 | many | TRBV7-9 | TGTGCCAGCTCCGGACGGAGCTCCTATAATTCACCCCTCCACTTT | CASSGRSSYNSPLHF
TRBJ2-5 | NA | 15 | NA | TRBV7-2 | TGTGCCAGCAGCTTAGGGAGTATCCCCCTAGAGACCCAGTACTTC | CASSLGSIPLETQYF
TRBJ2-7 | NA | 13 | once | TRBV29-1 | TGCAGCGTTGCGGACCCGGCAGACTACGAGCAGTACTTC | CSVADPADYEQYF
TRBJ1-6 | NA | 15 | medium-sized | TRBV5-6 | TGTGCCAGCAGCTTGATAGGGGGATACAATTCACCCCTCCACTTT | CASSLIGGYNSPLHF
TRBJ1-5 | NA | 14 | NA | TRBV15 | TGTGCCACCAGCAGTTGGGGGGGAACTCAGCCCCAGCATTTT | CATSSWGGTQPQHF
TRBJ2-7 | TRBD1 | 16 | NA | TRBV20-1 | TGCAGTGCTAGAGGGGAGCTCCGGGACAGGGGCTACGAGCAGTACTTC | CSARGELRDRGYEQYF
TRBJ2-1 | TRBD2 | 14 | large | TRBV19 | TGTGCCAGTAGCCCTAGCGGGTGGATCAATGAGCAGTTCTTC | CASSPSGWINEQFF
TRBJ1-4 | NA | 16 | many | TRBV7-9 | TGTGCCAGCAGCGCAGCCCGGGGCGCGTCCCGTGAAAAACTGTTTTTT | CASSAARGASREKLFF
TRBJ2-1 | TRBD2 | 17 | medium-sized | TRBV11-3 | TGTGCCAGCAGCCCACTAGCGGGAGGGCCCTCCTACAATGAGCAGTTCTTC | CASSPLAGGPSYNEQFF
TRBJ2-5 | TRBD1 | 15 | medium-sized | TRBV13 | TGTGCCAGCAGCCACAGGACAGGGGGCGAGGAGACCCAGTACTTC | CASSHRTGGEETQYF
TRBJ2-1 | NA | 17 | few | TRBV7-9 | TGTGCCAGCAGCTTAAGGACCCGAGACTTGGGCTACAATGAGCAGTTCTTC | CASSLRTRDLGYNEQFF
TRBJ2-3 | TRBD2 | 14 | NA | TRBV28 | TGTGCCAGCAGTCCGGGAGGGGCGGGAGATACGCAGTATTTT | CASSPGGAGDTQYF
TRBJ2-2 | NA | 16 | medium-sized | TRBV5-4 | TGTGCCAGCAGCCCCCGGGGAGGCCCGAACACCGGGGAGCTGTTTTTT | CASSPRGGPNTGELFF
TRBJ2-2 | NA | 16 | medium-sized | TRBV27 | TGTGCCAGCAGTTTACGGGGGCAGATGAACACCGGGGAGCTGTTTTTT | CASSLRGQMNTGELFF
TRBJ1-3 | NA | 16 | few | TRBV5-6 | TGTGCCAGCAGTGGGTACGCGATTAGCTCTGGAAACACCATATATTTT | CASSGYAISSGNTIYF
TRBJ2-7 | TRBD1 | 17 | few | TRBV12-3/TRBV12-4 | TGTGCCAGCAGTTTAAGTAGGGACAGGGATCTCTCCTACGAGCAGTACTTC | CASSLSRDRDLSYEQYF
TRBJ1-6 | NA | 13 | NA | TRBV6-2/TRBV6-3 | TGTGCCAGCAGGACCGTCGGGAATTCACCCCTCCACTTT | CASRTVGNSPLHF
TRBJ2-1 | TRBD1 | 15 | NA | TRBV6-5 | TGTGCCAGCAGTTTTCGGACAGGGGGCAAAGATGAGCAGTTCTTC | CASSFRTGGKDEQFF
TRBJ1-5 | TRBD1 | 15 | NA | TRBV28 | TGTGCCAGCAGTTCATCCGGGACAGGGTGGCAGCCCCAGCATTTT | CASSSSGTGWQPQHF
TRBJ2-3 | TRBD2 | 16 | NA | TRBV20-1 | TGCAGTGGGCTTATAGAAAGGCGGGAGGGGAGGGATACGCAGTATTTT | CSGLIERREGRDTQYF
TRBJ1-2 | NA | 17 | NA | TRBV24-1 | TGTGCCACCAGTGATACCACCGGGACCCCAGGCTTCTATGGCTACACCTTC | CATSDTTGTPGFYGYTF
TRBJ2-7 | TRBD2 | 13 | NA | TRBV28 | TGTGCCAGCAGCTTGGGGGGGGAGGGTGAGCAGTACTTC | CASSLGGEGEQYF
TRBJ2-3 | TRBD2 | 15 | NA | TRBV19 | TGTGCCACCATGACTAGCGGGAGAATGTGGGATACGCAGTATTTT | CATMTSGRMWDTQYF
TRBJ2-7 | NA | 13 | NA | TRBV19 | TGTGCCAGTTCATTCCAGGGCTCCTACGAGCAGTACTTC | CASSFQGSYEQYF
TRBJ2-1 | TRBD2 | 17 | NA | TRBV7-2 | TGTGCCAGCAGCTTAGACCGCCGGGGGGGGTCCTACAATGAGCAGTTCTTC | CASSLDRRGGSYNEQFF
TRBJ2-1 | TRBD2 | 16 | NA | TRBV6-2/TRBV6-3 | TGTGCCAGCGGGAAGGGGACTAGCGGGTCCCACAATGAGCAGTTCTTC | CASGKGTSGSHNEQFF
TRBJ2-7 | TRBD2 | 16 | NA | TRBV11-3 | TGTGCCAGCAGTTTTCGAAGCGGGAGGGTCTCCTACGAGCAGTACTTC | CASSFRSGRVSYEQYF
TRBJ1-2 | TRBD1 | 14 | many | TRBV27 | TGTGCCAGCAGCACAGGGGGCAGCAGCTATGGCTACACCTTC | CASSTGGSSYGYTF
TRBJ2-1 | NA | 12 | NA | TRBV28 | TGTGCCACCCTCAAGGACTACAATGAGCAGTTCTTC | CATLKDYNEQFF
TRBJ1-2 | TRBD1 | 15 | medium-sized | TRBV19 | TGTGCCAGTAGTGCCCCGGGACAGGGCAGCTATGGCTACACCTTC | CASSAPGQGSYGYTF
TRBJ2-1 | NA | 15 | medium-sized | TRBV27 | TGTGCCAGCAGTAGGCCCAGGGGGGAGGCCAATGAGCAGTTCTTC | CASSRPRGEANEQFF
TRBJ2-1 | TRBD2 | 15 | NA | TRBV19 | TGTGCCACCAAGCCAGGGACTAGCGGGAGCAATGAGCAGTTCTTC | CATKPGTSGSNEQFF
TRBJ2-1 | NA | 15 | medium-sized | TRBV12-3/TRBV12-4 | TGTGCCAGCAGTTTTAGAGTTGGAAGAGGCACTGAGCAGTTCTTC | CASSFRVGRGTEQFF
TRBJ2-1 | TRBD2 | 15 | NA | TRBV29-1 | TGCAGCGTTGAAGTTAGCGGGGGGGCGTACAATGAGCAGTTCTTC | CSVEVSGGAYNEQFF
TRBJ1-1 | NA | 14 | NA | TRBV5-1 | TGCGCCAGCAGCTTGTCTGGCCGCAACACTGAAGCTTTCTTT | CASSLSGRNTEAFF
TRBJ2-2 | NA | 17 | NA | TRBV5-1 | TGCGCCAGCAGCTTGTCCCCCCAGGGTGGGAACACCGGGGAGCTGTTTTTT | CASSLSPQGGNTGELFF
TRBJ2-2 | NA | 17 | NA | TRBV21-1 | TGTGCCAGCAGCAAAGTTAGTAGCGGGAGGAACACCGGGGAGCTGTTTTTT | CASSKVSSGRNTGELFF
TRBJ1-6 | TRBD1 | 17 | medium-sized | TRBV18 | TGTGCCAGCTCACCCACGCTTCAGACAGGGGTAAATTCACCCCTCCACTTT | CASSPTLQTGVNSPLHF
TRBJ2-5 | TRBD1 | 12 | NA | TRBV2 | TGTGCCAGCAGTGAGACCCGGGACAGGGTCCTTTTC | CASSETRDRVLF
TRBJ2-3 | NA | 14 | medium-sized | TRBV6-4 | TGTGCCAGCAGTGCGGAAGGATTCACAGATACGCAGTATTTT | CASSAEGFTDTQYF
TRBJ2-7 | TRBD2 | 18 | NA | TRBV11-3 | TGTGCCAGCAAGCTTAGACCCCTCCTAGCGGGAGGAACCTACGAGCAGTACTTC | CASKLRPLLAGGTYEQYF
TRBJ2-7 | TRBD1 | 14 | medium-sized | TRBV19 | TGTGCCAGTAGTCCTCGACAGGGCCTTAGGGAGCAGTACTTC | CASSPRQGLREQYF
TRBJ2-7 | TRBD1 | 13 | NA | TRBV29-1 | TGCAGCGCTGGGACAGCCACCGACTCCCCGCAGTACTTC | CSAGTATDSPQYF
TRBJ2-7 | TRBD2 | 17 | few | TRBV20-1 | TGCAGTGCTAGAGACGGGACTAGCGGGTATGGCACCTACGAGCAGTACTTC | CSARDGTSGYGTYEQYF